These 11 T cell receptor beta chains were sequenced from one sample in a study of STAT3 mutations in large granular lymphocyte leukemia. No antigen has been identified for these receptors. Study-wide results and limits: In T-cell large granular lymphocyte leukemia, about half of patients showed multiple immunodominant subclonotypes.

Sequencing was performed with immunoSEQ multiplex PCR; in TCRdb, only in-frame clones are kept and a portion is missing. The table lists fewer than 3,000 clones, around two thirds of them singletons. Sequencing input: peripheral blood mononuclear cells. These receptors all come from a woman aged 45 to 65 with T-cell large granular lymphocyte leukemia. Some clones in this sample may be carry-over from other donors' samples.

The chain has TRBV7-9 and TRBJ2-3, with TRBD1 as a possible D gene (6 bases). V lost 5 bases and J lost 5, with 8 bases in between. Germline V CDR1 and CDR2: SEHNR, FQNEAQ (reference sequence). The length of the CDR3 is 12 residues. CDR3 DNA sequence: TGTGCCAGCAGCCGGACAGAAGATACGCAGTATTTT. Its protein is CASSRTEDTQYF.

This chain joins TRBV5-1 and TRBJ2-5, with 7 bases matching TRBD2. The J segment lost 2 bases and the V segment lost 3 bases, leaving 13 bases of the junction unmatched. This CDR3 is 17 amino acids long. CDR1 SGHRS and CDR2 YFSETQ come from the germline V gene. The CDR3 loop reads CASSSFPRLATQETQYF. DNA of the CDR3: TGCGCCAGCAGCTCTTTTCCGCGACTAGCAACTCAAGAGACCCAGTACTTC.

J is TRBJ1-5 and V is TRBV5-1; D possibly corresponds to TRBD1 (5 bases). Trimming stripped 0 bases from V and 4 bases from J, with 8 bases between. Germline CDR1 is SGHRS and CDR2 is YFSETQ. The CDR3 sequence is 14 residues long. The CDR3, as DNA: TGCGCCAGCAGCTTGGGGGGCGCGAATCAGCCCCAGCATTTT. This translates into CASSLGGANQPQHF.

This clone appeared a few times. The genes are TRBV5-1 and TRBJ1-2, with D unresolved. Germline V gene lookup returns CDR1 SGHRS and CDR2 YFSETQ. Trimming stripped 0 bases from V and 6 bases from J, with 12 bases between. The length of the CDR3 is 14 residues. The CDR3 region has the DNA TGCGCCAGCAGCTTGGGATCTCCGGGTAATGGCTACACCTTC. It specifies CASSLGSPGNGYTF.

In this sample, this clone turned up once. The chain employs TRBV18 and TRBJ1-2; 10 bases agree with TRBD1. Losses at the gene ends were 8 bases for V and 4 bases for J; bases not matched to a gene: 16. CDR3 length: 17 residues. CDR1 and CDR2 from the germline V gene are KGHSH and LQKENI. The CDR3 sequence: CASTSGTGASLSYGYTF. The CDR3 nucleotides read TGTGCCAGCACATCCGGGACAGGGGCTTCCCTCTCCTATGGCTACACCTTC.

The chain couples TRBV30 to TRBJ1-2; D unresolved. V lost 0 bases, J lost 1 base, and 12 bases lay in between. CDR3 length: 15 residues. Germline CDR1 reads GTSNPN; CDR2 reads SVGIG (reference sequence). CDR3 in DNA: TGTGCCTGGAGTGTACTTTGGGGTGATAACTATGGCTACACCTTC. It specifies CAWSVLWGDNYGYTF.

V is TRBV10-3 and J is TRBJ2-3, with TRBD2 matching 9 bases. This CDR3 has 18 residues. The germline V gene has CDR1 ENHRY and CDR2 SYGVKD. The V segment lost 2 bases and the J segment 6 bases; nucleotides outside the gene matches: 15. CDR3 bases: TGTGCCATCAGTGAGACCAAACATCTAGCGGGATGGGTGGATACGCAGTATTTT. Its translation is CAISETKHLAGWVDTQYF.

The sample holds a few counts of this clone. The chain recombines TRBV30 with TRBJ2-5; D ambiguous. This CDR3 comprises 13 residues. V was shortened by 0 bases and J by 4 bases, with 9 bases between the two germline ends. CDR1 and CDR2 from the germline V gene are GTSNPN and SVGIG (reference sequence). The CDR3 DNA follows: TGTGCCTGGAGTGTACTAAACCGAGAGACCCAGTACTTC. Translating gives CAWSVLNRETQYF.

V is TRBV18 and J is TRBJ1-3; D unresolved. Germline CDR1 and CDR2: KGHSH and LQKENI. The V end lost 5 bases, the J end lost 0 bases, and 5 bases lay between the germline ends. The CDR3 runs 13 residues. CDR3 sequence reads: CASSDNSGNTIYF. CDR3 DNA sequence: TGTGCCAGCTCAGACAACTCTGGAAACACCATATATTTT.

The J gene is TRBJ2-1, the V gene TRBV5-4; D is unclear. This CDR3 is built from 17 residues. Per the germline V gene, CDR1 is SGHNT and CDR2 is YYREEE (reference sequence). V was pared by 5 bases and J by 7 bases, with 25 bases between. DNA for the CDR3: TGTGCCAGCAGGCCCTGGGCTCGTTCGGAAAGAAGTAATGAGCAGTTCTTC. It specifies CASRPWARSERSNEQFF.

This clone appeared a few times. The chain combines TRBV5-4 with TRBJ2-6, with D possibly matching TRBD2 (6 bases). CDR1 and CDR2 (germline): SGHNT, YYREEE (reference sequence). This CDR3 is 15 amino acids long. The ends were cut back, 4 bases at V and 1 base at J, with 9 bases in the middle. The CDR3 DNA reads TGTGCCAGCAGCCCGGCGGGGTCTGGGGCCAACGTCCTGACTTTC. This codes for CASSPAGSGANVLTF.